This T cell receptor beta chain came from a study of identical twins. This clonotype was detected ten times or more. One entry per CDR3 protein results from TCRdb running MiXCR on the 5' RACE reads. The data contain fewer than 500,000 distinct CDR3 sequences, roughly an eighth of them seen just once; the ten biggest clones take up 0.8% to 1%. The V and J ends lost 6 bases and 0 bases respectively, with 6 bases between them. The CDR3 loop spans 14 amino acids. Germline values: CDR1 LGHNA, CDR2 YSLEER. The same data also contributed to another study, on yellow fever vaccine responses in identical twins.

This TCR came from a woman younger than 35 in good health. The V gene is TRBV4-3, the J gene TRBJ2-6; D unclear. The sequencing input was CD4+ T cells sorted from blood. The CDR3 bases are TGCGCCAGCAGGGCAGACTCTGGGGCCAACGTCCTGACTTTC. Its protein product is CASRADSGANVLTF.